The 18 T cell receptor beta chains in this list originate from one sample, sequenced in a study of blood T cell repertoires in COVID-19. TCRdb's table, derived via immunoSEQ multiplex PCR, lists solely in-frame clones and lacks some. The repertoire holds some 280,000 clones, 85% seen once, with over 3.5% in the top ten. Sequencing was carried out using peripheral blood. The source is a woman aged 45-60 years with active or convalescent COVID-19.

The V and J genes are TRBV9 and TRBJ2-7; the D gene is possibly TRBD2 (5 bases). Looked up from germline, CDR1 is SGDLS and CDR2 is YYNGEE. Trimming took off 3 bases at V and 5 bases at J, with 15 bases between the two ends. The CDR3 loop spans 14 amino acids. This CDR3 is CASSAPGFANEQYF. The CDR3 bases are TGTGCCAGCAGCGCTCCGGGATTCGCCAACGAGCAGTACTTC.

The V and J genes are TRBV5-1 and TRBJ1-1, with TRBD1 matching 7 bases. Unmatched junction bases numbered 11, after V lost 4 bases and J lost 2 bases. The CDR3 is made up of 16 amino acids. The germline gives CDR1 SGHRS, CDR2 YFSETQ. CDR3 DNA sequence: TGCGCCAGCAGCGCCCCGGGACAGTTGGGCAACACTGAAGCTTTCTTT. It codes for CASSAPGQLGNTEAFF. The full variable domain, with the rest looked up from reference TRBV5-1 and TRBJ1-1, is KAGVTQTPRYLIKTRGQQVTLSCSPISGHRSVSWYQQTPGQGLQFLFEYFSETQRNKGNFPGRFSGRQFSNSRSEMNVSTLELGDSALYLCASSAPGQLGNTEAFFGQGTRLTVV.

The CDR3 is CAWSKGNPQPQHF. The DNA for the CDR3 is TGTGCCTGGAGTAAGGGGAACCCTCAGCCCCAGCATTTT. The chain uses TRBV30 and TRBJ1-5; D might be TRBD1 (5 bases). Trimming removed 2 bases at V and 6 bases at J, with 11 bases between. In germline, CDR1 is GTSNPN, CDR2 SVGIG (reference sequence). The CDR3 contains 13 residues.

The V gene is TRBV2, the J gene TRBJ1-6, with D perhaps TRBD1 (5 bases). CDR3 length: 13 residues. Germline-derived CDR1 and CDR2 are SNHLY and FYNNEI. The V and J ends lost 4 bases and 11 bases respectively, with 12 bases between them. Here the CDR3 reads CASSGAPGTPLHF. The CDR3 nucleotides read TGTGCCAGCAGTGGGGCCCCAGGGACACCCCTCCACTTT.

The CDR3 region has the DNA TGTGCCAGCAGTCTGGACAGCTACGCCTACGAGCAGTACTTC. Translation: CASSLDSYAYEQYF. The chain has TRBV5-6 and TRBJ2-7; a weak D match, TRBD1 (6 bases). The CDR3 is 14 residues long. Deletions cut 5 bases from V and 2 bases from J, with 14 bases between. Germline V gene data show CDR1 as SGHDT and CDR2 as YYEEEE.

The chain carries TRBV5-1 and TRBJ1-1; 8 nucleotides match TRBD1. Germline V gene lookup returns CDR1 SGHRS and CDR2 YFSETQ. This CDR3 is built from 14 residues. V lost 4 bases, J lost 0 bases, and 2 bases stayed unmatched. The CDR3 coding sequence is TGCGCCAGCAGCAGGACAGGGTTGAACACTGAAGCTTTCTTT. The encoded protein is CASSRTGLNTEAFF.

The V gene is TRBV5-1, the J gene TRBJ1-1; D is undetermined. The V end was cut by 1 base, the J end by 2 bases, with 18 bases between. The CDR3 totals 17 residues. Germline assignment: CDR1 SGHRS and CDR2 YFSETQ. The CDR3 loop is CASSLWTEGLPNTEAFF. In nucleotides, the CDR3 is TGCGCCAGCAGCTTGTGGACCGAGGGATTGCCTAACACTGAAGCTTTCTTT.

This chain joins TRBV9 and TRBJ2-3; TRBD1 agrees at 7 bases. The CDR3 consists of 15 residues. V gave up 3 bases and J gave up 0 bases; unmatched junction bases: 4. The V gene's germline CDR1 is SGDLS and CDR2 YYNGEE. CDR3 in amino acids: CASSATGESTDTQYF. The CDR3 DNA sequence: TGTGCCAGCAGCGCCACAGGGGAGAGCACAGATACGCAGTATTTT.

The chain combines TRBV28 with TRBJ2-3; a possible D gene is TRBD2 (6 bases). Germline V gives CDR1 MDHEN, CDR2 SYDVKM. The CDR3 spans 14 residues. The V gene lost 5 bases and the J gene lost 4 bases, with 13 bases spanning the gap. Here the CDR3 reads CASSPLGGPDTQYF. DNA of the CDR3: TGTGCCAGCAGTCCCCTCGGGGGACCAGATACGCAGTATTTT.

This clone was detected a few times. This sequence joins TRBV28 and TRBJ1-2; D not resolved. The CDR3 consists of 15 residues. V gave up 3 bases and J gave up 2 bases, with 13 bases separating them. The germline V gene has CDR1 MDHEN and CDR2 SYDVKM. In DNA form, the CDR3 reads TGTGCCAGCAGTTTCGGAGGGTCCAGGAACTATGGCTACACCTTC. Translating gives CASSFGGSRNYGYTF.

This CDR3 reads CAWSLGGRAIKTQYF. The CDR3 nucleotides read TGTGCCTGGAGCCTGGGCGGGAGGGCCATAAAGACCCAGTACTTC. The V gene is TRBV30, the J gene TRBJ2-5; 9 bases map to TRBD2. Trimming at V came to 3 bases and at J to 6 bases, leaving 11 bases not matched to a gene. Looked up from germline, CDR1 is GTSNPN and CDR2 is SVGIG (reference sequence). CDR3 length: 15 amino acids.

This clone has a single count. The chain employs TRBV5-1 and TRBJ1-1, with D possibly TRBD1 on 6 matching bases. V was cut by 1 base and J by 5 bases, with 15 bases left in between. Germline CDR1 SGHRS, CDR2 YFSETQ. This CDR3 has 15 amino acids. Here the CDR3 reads CASSLRTMRGTEAFF. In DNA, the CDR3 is TGCGCCAGCAGCTTGCGAACCATGAGGGGGACTGAAGCTTTCTTT. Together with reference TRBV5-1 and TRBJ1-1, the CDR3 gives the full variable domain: KAGVTQTPRYLIKTRGQQVTLSCSPISGHRSVSWYQQTPGQGLQFLFEYFSETQRNKGNFPGRFSGRQFSNSRSEMNVSTLELGDSALYLCASSLRTMRGTEAFFGQGTRLTVV.

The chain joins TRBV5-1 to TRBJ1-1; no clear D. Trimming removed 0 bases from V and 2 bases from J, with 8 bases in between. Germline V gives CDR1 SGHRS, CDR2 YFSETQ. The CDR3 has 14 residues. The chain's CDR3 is CASSLGAKNTEAFF. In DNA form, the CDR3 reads TGCGCCAGCAGCTTGGGGGCCAAAAACACTGAAGCTTTCTTT.

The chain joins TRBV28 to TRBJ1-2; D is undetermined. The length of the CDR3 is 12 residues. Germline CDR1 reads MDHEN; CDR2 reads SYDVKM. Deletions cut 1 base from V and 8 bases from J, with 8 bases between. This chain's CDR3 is CASSLYTQGYTF. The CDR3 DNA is TGTGCCAGCAGTTTATACACCCAGGGCTACACCTTC.

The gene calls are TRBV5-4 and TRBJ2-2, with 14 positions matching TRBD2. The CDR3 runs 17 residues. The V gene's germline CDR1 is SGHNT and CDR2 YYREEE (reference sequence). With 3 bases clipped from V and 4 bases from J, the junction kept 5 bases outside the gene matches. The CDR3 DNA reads TGTGCCAGCAGCTCGGGACTAGCGGGAGTTGGCACCGGGGAGCTGTTTTTT. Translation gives CASSSGLAGVGTGELFF.

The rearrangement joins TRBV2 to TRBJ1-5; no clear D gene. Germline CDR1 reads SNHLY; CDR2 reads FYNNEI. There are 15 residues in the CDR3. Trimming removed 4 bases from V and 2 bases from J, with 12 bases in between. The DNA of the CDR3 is TGTGCCAGCAGTGGGGCAGCTCAGGGCAATCAGCCCCAGCATTTT. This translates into CASSGAAQGNQPQHF.

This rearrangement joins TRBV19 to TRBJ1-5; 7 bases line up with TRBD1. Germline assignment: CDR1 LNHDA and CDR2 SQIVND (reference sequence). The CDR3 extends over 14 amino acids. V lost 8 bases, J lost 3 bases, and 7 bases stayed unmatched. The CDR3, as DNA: TGTGCCAGTTGGGACAGACGGCTCAATCAGCCCCAGCATTTT. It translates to CASWDRRLNQPQHF.

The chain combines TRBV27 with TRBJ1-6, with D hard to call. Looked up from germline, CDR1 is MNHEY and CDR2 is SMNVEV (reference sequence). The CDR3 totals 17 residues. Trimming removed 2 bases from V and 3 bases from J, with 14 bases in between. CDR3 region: CASSLKVRSGYNSPLHF. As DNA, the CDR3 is TGTGCCAGCAGTTTAAAAGTCCGGTCGGGCTATAATTCACCCCTCCACTTT.